Below, 16 T cell receptor beta chains from the same sample are listed, as sequenced in a study of T cell clones after liver transplantation (dated by TCRdb to the late 2010s). The library relied on the immunoSEQ multiplex PCR assay. TCRdb stores this immuneACCESS table with in-frame sequences only. Part of the clones is absent; in the studies checked, under half of the shortfall reflects unresolved V genes, and no reason is known for the rest. Counted in this sample were 72,000 or so clones; roughly 80% of them appeared once. The ten biggest clones cover approximately 2.8% of the sample. The sequencing used CD4+ T cells from blood, collected at the 22-month timepoint. These receptors all come from a human patient who received a liver transplant. After a transplant, the donor of the graft may account for some T cells.

The rearrangement joins TRBV21-1 to TRBJ2-2; the table's D gene call, TRBD2, was not cross checked with the DNA. TRBV21-1 is a pseudogene locus. The length of the CDR3 is 18 residues. The CDR3 bases are TGTGCCAGCGTCACCAAATCCGGGACTAGCCTCAACACCGGGGAGCTGTTTTTT. This sequence encodes CASVTKSGTSLNTGELFF.

The chain recombines TRBV5-1 with TRBJ2-3; D call uncertain. This CDR3 comprises 14 residues. Germline V lookup: CDR1 SGHRS, CDR2 YFSETQ. V was clipped by 7 bases and J by 2 bases, with 14 bases between them. CDR3 sequence: CASAELVFTDTQYF. The CDR3 bases are TGCGCCAGCGCTGAGCTGGTCTTCACAGATACGCAGTATTTT.

The chain couples TRBV29-1 to TRBJ2-7; the match to TRBD1 covers 8 bases. The CDR3 loop spans 13 amino acids. Trimming removed 6 bases from V and 3 bases from J; junction bases left unmatched: 7. The germline V gene has CDR1 SQVTM and CDR2 ANQGSEA. The CDR3 region is CSVAGTGLYEQYF. In nucleotides, the CDR3 is TGCAGCGTCGCCGGGACAGGACTCTACGAGCAGTACTTC.

V gene TRBV6-5 combines with J gene TRBJ2-5; D is possibly TRBD1 or TRBD2 (5 bases each). Germline values: CDR1 MNHEY, CDR2 SVGAGI. Between the trimmed V and J ends, which lost 8 bases and 6 bases, there was a span of 22 bases. The CDR3 contains 15 residues. For the CDR3, the DNA is TGTGCCAGCGGCGAAAACCGGGACCCACGGCAGACCCAGTACTTC. Translating it yields CASGENRDPRQTQYF.

This clone was found once. The rearrangement links TRBV16 to TRBJ2-2; TRBD2 agrees at 13 bases. Germline V CDR1 and CDR2: KGHSY, FQNENV. Unmatched junction bases numbered 4, after V lost 2 bases and J lost 4 bases. This CDR3 contains 17 residues. This CDR3 is CASSQLLAGGRTGELFF. In DNA form, the CDR3 reads TGTGCCAGCAGCCAACTACTAGCGGGAGGGCGCACCGGGGAGCTGTTTTTT. The variable domain in full, with the rest retrieved from reference TRBV16 and TRBJ2-2, is GEEVAQTPKHLVRGEGQKAKLYCAPIKGHSYVFWYQQVLKNEFKFLISFQNENVFDETGMPKERFSAKCLPNSPCSLEIQATKLEDSAVYFCASSQLLAGGRTGELFFGEGSRLTVL.

This chain joins TRBV27 and TRBJ1-1; no clear D. The CDR3 sequence is 12 residues long. Trimming took off 5 bases at V and 2 bases at J, with 6 bases between the two ends. Germline V gene sequence: CDR1 MNHEY, CDR2 SMNVEV (reference sequence). Written as DNA, the CDR3 is TGTGCCAGCAGTGCCGTAAACACTGAAGCTTTCTTT. This encodes CASSAVNTEAFF.

The chain joins TRBV6-5 to TRBJ2-3; 10 bases are shared with TRBD2. Germline V gene data show CDR1 as MNHEY and CDR2 as SVGAGI. Unmatched junction bases numbered 8, after V lost 8 bases and J lost 6 bases. This CDR3 is 14 amino acids long. CDR3 nucleotide sequence: TGTGCCAGCCGAGTAGCGGGAGGTTCTGATACGCAGTATTTT. This codes for CASRVAGGSDTQYF.

This clone has more than one count but fewer than ten. J is TRBJ2-7 and V is TRBV18, with TRBD1 matching 8 bases. CDR1 KGHSH and CDR2 LQKENI come from the germline V gene. V lost 0 bases, J lost 4 bases, and 8 bases stayed unmatched. This CDR3 is built from 16 residues. The CDR3 region is CASSPPTGQGLYEQYF. The CDR3 DNA follows: TGTGCCAGCTCACCACCGACCGGACAGGGACTGTACGAGCAGTACTTC.

This clone turned up a few times. The CDR3 region is CASSYTQGHYEQYF. CDR3 sequence (DNA): TGTGCCAGCAGCTACACACAGGGGCACTACGAGCAGTACTTC. The chain recombines TRBV5-5 with TRBJ2-7, with 7 bases fitting TRBD1. V dropped 3 bases and J dropped 3; count of bases not matched to a gene: 6. This CDR3 contains 14 residues. The germline V gene encodes CDR1 SGHKS and CDR2 YYEKEE (reference sequence). The whole variable domain, filled in from reference TRBV5-5 and TRBJ2-7, reads DAGVTQSPTHLIKTRGQQVTLRCSPISGHKSVSWYQQVLGQGPQFIFQYYEKEERGRGNFPDRFSARQFPNYSSELNVNALLLGDSALYLCASSYTQGHYEQYFGPGTRLTVT.

The V call is TRBV6-4, the J call TRBJ2-6; D gene unclear. From germline, CDR1 is MRHNA and CDR2 SNTAGT. The CDR3 is 14 residues long. Deletions cut 5 bases from V and 0 bases from J, with 5 bases between. CDR3 amino acids: CASSLFSGANVLTF. CDR3 DNA sequence: TGTGCCAGCAGTCTGTTCTCTGGGGCCAACGTCCTGACTTTC.

The rearrangement uses TRBV18 and TRBJ2-6; no clear D. V lost 2 bases to trimming and J lost 0 bases, with 11 bases between them. There are 17 residues in the CDR3. Looked up from germline, CDR1 is KGHSH and CDR2 is LQKENI. In nucleotides, the CDR3 is TGTGCCAGCTCACCAGTTATAGGTAGCTCTGGGGCCAACGTCCTGACTTTC. Protein sequence: CASSPVIGSSGANVLTF.

V and J are TRBV5-8 and TRBJ1-1; TRBD1 agrees at 7 bases. Germline V CDR1 and CDR2: SGHTS, YDEGEE. V shed 1 base, J shed 11 bases, and the junction held 5 bases outside the gene matches. This CDR3 spans 12 amino acids. CDR3 nucleotides: TGTGCCAGCAGCTTGTACGGCAGGGGGGCTTTCTTT. It codes for CASSLYGRGAFF.

The chain links TRBV5-1 to TRBJ1-2; no clear D. The germline V gene has CDR1 SGHRS and CDR2 YFSETQ. Trimming removed 3 bases at V and 5 bases at J, with 11 bases between. CDR3 length: 13 amino acids. The CDR3 here is CASSWDPKYGYTF. In DNA form, the CDR3 reads TGCGCCAGCAGCTGGGATCCGAAATATGGCTACACCTTC. The full variable domain, rest sourced from reference TRBV5-1 and TRBJ1-2, is KAGVTQTPRYLIKTRGQQVTLSCSPISGHRSVSWYQQTPGQGLQFLFEYFSETQRNKGNFPGRFSGRQFSNSRSEMNVSTLELGDSALYLCASSWDPKYGYTFGSGTRLTVV.

This rearrangement joins TRBV2 to TRBJ2-1; TRBD2 agrees at 9 bases. The CDR3 spans 13 residues. Germline loops: CDR1 SNHLY, CDR2 FYNNEI. The junction had 6 bases not matched to a gene; V was cut back by 4 bases and J by 11 bases. CDR3 nucleotides: TGTGCCAGCAGTGGGGAGACTAGCGGTAAGCAGTTCTTC. Protein sequence: CASSGETSGKQFF.

The chain carries TRBV4-2 and TRBJ1-2, with unresolved D. The germline V and J ends were trimmed by 1 base and 3 bases, with 12 bases remaining between them. There are 15 residues in the CDR3. CDR1 and CDR2 (germline): LGHNA, YNFKEQ. CDR3 amino acids: CASSQVTEGDYGYTF. CDR3 DNA: TGTGCCAGCAGCCAAGTTACAGAGGGAGACTATGGCTACACCTTC.

The chain combines TRBV19 with TRBJ2-1; TRBD2 matches at 13 bases. Trimming cost V 5 bases and J 3 bases; bases outside gene matches: 4. CDR3 length: 16 amino acids. Germline V gives CDR1 LNHDA, CDR2 SQIVND (reference sequence). CDR3 nucleotide sequence: TGTGCCAGTAGTCCGACTAGCGGGGGGCTCTACAATGAGCAGTTCTTC. Its protein is CASSPTSGGLYNEQFF.